This note documents a single TCR beta chain sequence. The antigen is unknown. One end of the junction fails to match germline, which may point to a read error. The data were obtained in a study of tumor and adjacent non-tumor tissue in lung cancer. Study at large: Histology: about twelve adenocarcinoma, 2 squamous cell carcinoma, 1 small cell lung cancer. The study's findings and limits: TCR diversity was significantly greater in tumor than normal lung tissue. Tumor repertoires had a smaller top 100 clone share than normal lung.

This sample's RNA came from whole unsorted tissue. A modified ARM-PCR protocol with three rounds of nested PCR amplified TCRbeta. Each CDR3 protein gets one entry after TCRdb re-called the multiplex PCR reads with MiXCR. The profile shows fewer than 120,000 distinct CDR3 sequences, over 70% of them singletons. The CDR3 runs 15 residues. Per the germline V gene, CDR1 is SGHDT and CDR2 is YYEEEE. Source material: lung tumor tissue. This receptor was identified in a man aged 65 to 85 with non-small cell lung cancer. The rearrangement joins TRBV5-6 to TRBJ2-7; D may be TRBD1 or TRBD2 (6 bases each). Here the CDR3 reads CANSIPFVGGYEQYF. The CDR3 DNA sequence: TGTGCCAACAGCATTCCCTTCGTGGGGGGCTATGAGCAGTACTTC.